Listed below are T cell receptor beta chains from one sample, sequenced in a study of shared clonotypes between healthy human individuals. Here immunoSEQ multiplex PCR was the method, and the copy in TCRdb shows in-frame clones only, minus some. The sample has more than 2 million clones, around 95% seen once. Sequenced material: naive CD8+ T cells from PBMCs. Every receptor here comes from a man younger than 30 in good health. Some clones in this sample may be carry-over from other donors' samples. Both conserved end residues are part of each CDR3. The D gene is left open where the match is weak. Clone size is not always given. Where it is, it says once, few, many or a class for expanded clones.

cdr3_aa,cdr3_nt,cdr3_length,v_call,j_call,clone_size,d_call
CASSQLVSQPQHF,TGCGCCAGCAGCCAATTGGTGTCGCAGCCCCAGCATTTT,13,TRBV4-1,TRBJ1-5,once,.
CASSGPGSGANVLTF,TGTGCCAGCAGTGGACCGGGTTCTGGGGCCAACGTCCTGACTTTC,15,TRBV2,TRBJ2-6,.,.
CASSYGGRLYNEQFF,TGTGCCAGCAGTTACGGGGGGCGGCTCTACAATGAGCAGTTCTTC,15,TRBV6-5,TRBJ2-1,.,.
CASSSVKSLVEPLPETQYF,TGTGCCAGCAGCTCCGTTAAAAGCCTGGTCGAACCCCTCCCAGAGACCCAGTACTTC,19,TRBV7-9,TRBJ2-5,.,.
CASTQVTGELFF,TGTGCCAGCACTCAAGTAACCGGGGAGCTGTTTTTT,12,TRBV11-2,TRBJ2-2,.,.
CASTYASSGDTQYF,TGTGCCAGCACCTACGCGTCCAGTGGAGATACGCAGTATTTT,14,TRBV27,TRBJ2-3,.,.
CASSPQEGPGQDRGYGYTF,TGCGCCAGCAGCCCCCAAGAGGGACCGGGACAAGACAGGGGCTATGGCTACACCTTC,19,TRBV4-3,TRBJ1-2,.,TRBD1
CATSREQANQPQHF,TGTGCCACCAGCAGAGAACAGGCTAATCAGCCCCAGCATTTT,14,TRBV15,TRBJ1-5,.,.
CAWSVRLGHEQYF,TGTGCCTGGAGTGTACGCTTAGGTCACGAGCAGTACTTC,13,TRBV30,TRBJ2-7,.,.
CASRLPGLAGNEQFF,TGTGCCAGCAGACTTCCGGGACTAGCGGGAAATGAGCAGTTCTTC,15,TRBV6-1,TRBJ2-1,.,TRBD2
CASSAVPDRVNEQFF,TGTGCCAGCAGCGCGGTTCCTGACAGAGTAAATGAGCAGTTCTTC,15,TRBV9,TRBJ2-1,.,.
CASRPRGYEQYF,TGTGCCAGCAGACCCCGGGGATACGAGCAGTACTTC,12,TRBV11-2,TRBJ2-7,.,.
CASSSIKREGQETQYF,TGTGCCAGCAGCTCGATTAAGCGGGAGGGCCAGGAGACCCAGTACTTC,16,TRBV11-2,TRBJ2-5,.,TRBD2
CASSLGKGNTFPYEQYF,TGCGCCAGCAGCTTGGGAAAGGGCAATACGTTCCCCTACGAGCAGTACTTC,17,TRBV5-1,TRBJ2-7,.,.
CATSPFSGANVLTF,TGTGCCACCAGCCCCTTTTCTGGGGCCAACGTCCTGACTTTC,14,TRBV15,TRBJ2-6,.,.
CASSLTTASSYEQYF,TGTGCCAGCAGTTTAACTACTGCAAGCTCCTACGAGCAGTACTTC,15,TRBV28,TRBJ2-7,.,.
CAISESLGSSYEQYF,TGTGCCATCAGTGAGTCGTTAGGAAGCTCCTACGAGCAGTACTTC,15,TRBV10-3,TRBJ2-7,.,.
CSAGGRGNWNEQFF,TGCAGCGCCGGGGGGCGGGGTAATTGGAATGAGCAGTTCTTC,14,TRBV29-1,TRBJ2-1,.,.